These T cell receptor beta chains were read from a single sample in a study of T cells in Graves' hyperthyroidism and ophthalmopathy. TCRdb reanalysed the multiplex PCR reads using MiXCR and keeps one entry per CDR3 protein. This table holds about 360,000 distinct CDR3 sequences, 15% to 20% found once. Sequencing was done on a sample of blood. The receptors stem from a woman between 18 and 30 years old with Graves' hyperthyroidism. Each CDR3 is given with its conserved first and last residue. The order of the fields is CDR3 length, J gene, D gene, V gene, clone size, CDR3 protein, CDR3 DNA. A D gene is named only where the DNA matches it firmly. Expanded clones are given a class, and other clones once, few, many or no size at all.

cdr3_length: 16
j_call: TRBJ2-7
d_call: TRBD1
v_call: TRBV6-2/TRBV6-3
clone_size: many
cdr3_aa: CASNNPGQGPNYEQYF
cdr3_nt: TGTGCCAGCAATAACCCCGGACAGGGACCCAACTACGAGCAGTACTTC

cdr3_length: 14
j_call: TRBJ2-5
d_call: TRBD1
v_call: TRBV20-1
clone_size: many
cdr3_aa: CSARAGGFQETQYF
cdr3_nt: TGCAGTGCTAGGGCAGGGGGTTTCCAAGAGACCCAGTACTTC

cdr3_length: 14
j_call: TRBJ2-5
d_call: NA
v_call: TRBV6-1
clone_size: many
cdr3_aa: CASTFRQFQETQYF
cdr3_nt: TGTGCCAGCACCTTCCGACAGTTCCAAGAGACCCAGTACTTC

cdr3_length: 16
j_call: TRBJ2-7
d_call: TRBD1
v_call: TRBV11-1
clone_size: many
cdr3_aa: CASSPIPFGQAYEQYF
cdr3_nt: TGTGCCAGCAGCCCCATCCCATTCGGACAGGCATACGAGCAGTACTTC

cdr3_length: 13
j_call: TRBJ2-5
d_call: NA
v_call: TRBV4-1
clone_size: many
cdr3_aa: CASSQAVGETQYF
cdr3_nt: TGCGCCAGCAGCCAAGCGGTCGGAGAGACCCAGTACTTC

cdr3_length: 13
j_call: TRBJ2-5
d_call: NA
v_call: TRBV6-5
clone_size: many
cdr3_aa: CASRPDAQETQYF
cdr3_nt: TGTGCCAGCAGACCGGACGCCCAAGAGACCCAGTACTTC

cdr3_length: 14
j_call: TRBJ1-1
d_call: TRBD1
v_call: TRBV6-5
clone_size: many
cdr3_aa: CASTQGAMNTEAFF
cdr3_nt: TGTGCCAGCACACAGGGGGCCATGAACACTGAAGCTTTCTTT

cdr3_length: 16
j_call: TRBJ2-7
d_call: NA
v_call: TRBV3-1
clone_size: few
cdr3_aa: CASSHISDRNSYEQYF
cdr3_nt: TGTGCCAGCAGCCACATAAGCGACAGAAATTCCTACGAGCAGTACTTC

cdr3_length: 15
j_call: TRBJ2-5
d_call: NA
v_call: TRBV7-8
clone_size: many
cdr3_aa: CASSLPRGGQETQYF
cdr3_nt: TGTGCCAGCAGCTTACCCCGGGGAGGTCAAGAGACCCAGTACTTC

cdr3_length: 13
j_call: TRBJ2-2
d_call: NA
v_call: TRBV27
clone_size: NA
cdr3_aa: CASSFVLTGELFF
cdr3_nt: TGTGCCAGCAGTTTCGTTCTCACCGGGGAGCTGTTTTTT

cdr3_length: 11
j_call: TRBJ2-7
d_call: NA
v_call: TRBV6-1
clone_size: NA
cdr3_aa: CASTQGDEQYF
cdr3_nt: TGTGCCAGCACCCAGGGAGACGAGCAGTACTTC

cdr3_length: 13
j_call: TRBJ2-7
d_call: NA
v_call: TRBV15
clone_size: NA
cdr3_aa: CATSTQSSYEQYF
cdr3_nt: TGTGCCACCAGCACACAGAGCTCCTACGAGCAGTACTTC

cdr3_length: 16
j_call: TRBJ1-6
d_call: NA
v_call: TRBV12-3/TRBV12-4
clone_size: many
cdr3_aa: CASSLYRAGVDSPLHF
cdr3_nt: TGTGCCAGCAGTCTCTACAGGGCTGGGGTCGATTCACCCCTCCACTTT

cdr3_length: 14
j_call: TRBJ2-7
d_call: NA
v_call: TRBV12-3/TRBV12-4
clone_size: many
cdr3_aa: CASSLLQASYEQYF
cdr3_nt: TGTGCCAGCAGTTTACTACAGGCCTCCTACGAGCAGTACTTC

cdr3_length: 10
j_call: TRBJ1-5
d_call: NA
v_call: TRBV28
clone_size: many
cdr3_aa: CATHAQPQHF
cdr3_nt: TGTGCCACCCATGCTCAGCCCCAGCATTTT

cdr3_length: 16
j_call: TRBJ1-1
d_call: NA
v_call: TRBV6-1
clone_size: NA
cdr3_aa: CASSGGQQFMNTEAFF
cdr3_nt: TGTGCCAGCAGTGGGGGACAACAGTTCATGAACACTGAAGCTTTCTTT

cdr3_length: 14
j_call: TRBJ2-5
d_call: NA
v_call: TRBV29-1
clone_size: many
cdr3_aa: CSAMPRNRMKTQYF
cdr3_nt: TGCAGCGCCATGCCGCGTAACAGGATGAAGACCCAGTACTTC